The clone carrying this T cell receptor beta chain was detected a few times. The antigen remains unidentified. The data stem from a study of vaccination effects on CD4 cells after COVID-19. Pools of viral peptides were used by the ViraFEST assay to expand antigen-specific CD4+ T cells ahead of sequencing. A roughly 10-day culture period preceded the isolation of CD4+ T cells. It was two doses of either the BNT162b2 or mRNA-1273 vaccine that participants received. Peptides at 8.5 to 10 ug/ml and IL-2 at about 10 IU/ml were added to 2 million or so PBMC per well. TCRdb keeps only in-frame clones here, not all; method: immunoSEQ multiplex PCR. The profile shows 35,000 to 45,000 clones, 82% of them singletons. Trimming pared 5 bases from V and 0 bases from J, leaving 11 bases between. The CDR3 runs 15 residues. Germline CDR1 and CDR2: MDHEN and SYDVKM.

Sample: CD4+ T cells from PBMCs cultured with HCoV-NL63 spike peptides, taken after COVID-19 vaccination. This clonotype originated in a human donor who received a COVID-19 vaccine. Some clones in this sample may be carry-over from other donors' samples. The rearrangement links TRBV28 to TRBJ2-4; D remains unclear. As DNA, the CDR3 is TGTGCCAGCAGTCTCCGTGGCCAAGCCAAAAACATTCAGTACTTC. As protein: CASSLRGQAKNIQYF.